The rows below give T cell receptor beta chains drawn from one sample of a study of OX40 agonist ivuxolimab in advanced cancers. Sequenced by immunoSEQ multiplex PCR; TCRdb stores in-frame clones only, minus some. The sample has 35,000 to 40,000 clones, around 80% seen once. The material was CD4+ or CD8+ T cells sorted from blood, obtained in a trial of the OX40 agonist ivuxolimab. Receptors were obtained from an adult with an advanced solid tumor such as melanoma, head and neck, liver or kidney cancer. CDR3s include the opening cysteine and the closing phenylalanine or tryptophan. D genes are given only for firm matches. Only part of the rows carry a size: once, few, many, or a class if the clone is expanded.

clone size	D gene	V gene	J gene	CDR3 protein	CDR3 DNA
NA	NA	TRBV27	TRBJ2-7	CASSLIGGRMAEQYF	TGTGCCAGCAGTTTAATTGGGGGGCGGATGGCCGAGCAGTACTTC
NA	TRBD1	TRBV15	TRBJ1-1	CATSTPDRATMEAFF	TGTGCCACCAGCACCCCAGACAGGGCCACAATGGAAGCTTTCTTT
NA	NA	TRBV28	TRBJ1-5	CASSFTAEGPGLGYQPQHF	TGTGCCAGCAGTTTTACCGCAGAAGGCCCGGGGCTTGGGTATCAGCCCCAGCATTTT
NA	NA	TRBV7-9	TRBJ2-1	CASRGRAGYEQFF	TGTGCCAGCAGAGGGCGGGCGGGCTATGAGCAGTTCTTC
NA	TRBD2	TRBV13	TRBJ2-7	CASTQSSGRSYEQYF	TGTGCCAGCACCCAATCTAGCGGGAGGTCCTACGAGCAGTACTTC
NA	NA	TRBV6-5	TRBJ1-1	CASSYGGEAFF	TGTGCCAGCAGTTATGGGGGTGAAGCTTTCTTT
NA	NA	TRBV11-3	TRBJ1-2	CASSLGPNYGYTF	TGTGCCAGCAGCCTCGGACCTAACTATGGCTACACCTTC
NA	NA	TRBV12-5	TRBJ2-6	CASGFTTGGFVSGANVLTF	TGTGCTAGTGGTTTTACTACAGGTGGGTTTGTTTCTGGGGCCAACGTCCTGACTTTC
NA	NA	TRBV27	TRBJ2-2	CASSSQRPNTGELFF	TGTGCCAGCAGTTCCCAGCGTCCGAACACCGGGGAGCTGTTTTTT
NA	NA	TRBV30	TRBJ2-5	CAWEGPETQYF	TGTGCCTGGGAGGGGCCAGAGACCCAGTACTTC
NA	NA	TRBV9	TRBJ2-1	CASSAVQIYNEQFF	TGTGCCAGCAGCGCAGTTCAAATCTACAATGAGCAGTTCTTC
few	TRBD1	TRBV7-9	TRBJ1-2	CASSFGQGADGYTF	TGTGCCAGCAGCTTTGGACAGGGGGCTGATGGCTACACCTTC
NA	NA	TRBV7-6	TRBJ1-2	CASSLALGGLPGYTF	TGTGCCAGCAGCTTAGCGCTGGGAGGGCTTCCTGGCTACACCTTC
NA	NA	TRBV5-4	TRBJ2-7	CASSAWGEQYF	TGTGCCAGCAGCGCCTGGGGGGAGCAGTACTTC
NA	NA	TRBV27	TRBJ1-2	CASSTWRVMRSYTF	TGTGCCAGCAGCACTTGGAGGGTAATGCGGAGCTACACCTTC
NA	NA	TRBV5-4	TRBJ1-1	CASSLVGSLNTEAFF	TGTGCCAGCAGCTTGGTGGGGAGTTTGAACACTGAAGCTTTCTTT
NA	TRBD2	TRBV28	TRBJ2-7	CASSSSAGLAGPYEQYF	TGTGCCAGCAGTTCCTCAGCCGGACTAGCGGGTCCCTACGAGCAGTACTTC
NA	NA	TRBV29-1	TRBJ1-2	CSVEAAGANYGYTF	TGCAGCGTTGAAGCGGCAGGGGCTAACTATGGCTACACCTTC
NA	NA	TRBV7-3	TRBJ2-5	CASSPWTTQETQYF	TGTGCCAGCAGCCCCTGGACTACCCAAGAGACCCAGTACTTC
once	NA	TRBV4-3	TRBJ1-1	CASSQDRVGTEAFF	TGCGCCAGCAGCCAAGATCGGGTCGGGACAGAAGCTTTCTTT
NA	NA	TRBV5-4	TRBJ1-1	CASSTGGIAEAFF	TGTGCCAGCAGTACGGGGGGAATCGCTGAAGCTTTCTTT
NA	TRBD2	TRBV10-3	TRBJ2-1	CAISEGASGPSGEQFF	TGTGCCATCAGTGAAGGGGCTAGCGGGCCCTCGGGTGAGCAGTTCTTC
NA	TRBD1	TRBV5-4	TRBJ2-2	CASSLGTALVELFF	TGTGCCAGCAGCCTGGGGACAGCCTTAGTGGAGCTGTTTTTT
NA	TRBD1	TRBV6-4	TRBJ2-1	CASSDSAGQGAGEQFF	TGTGCCAGCAGTGACTCTGCGGGACAGGGTGCGGGTGAGCAGTTCTTC
NA	NA	TRBV4-3	TRBJ2-5	CASSQDSGPETQYF	TGCGCCAGCAGCCAAGATTCCGGGCCAGAGACCCAGTACTTC
NA	NA	TRBV9	TRBJ1-4	CASSVNGLNEKLFF	TGTGCCAGCAGCGTAAACGGCTTGAATGAAAAACTGTTTTTT